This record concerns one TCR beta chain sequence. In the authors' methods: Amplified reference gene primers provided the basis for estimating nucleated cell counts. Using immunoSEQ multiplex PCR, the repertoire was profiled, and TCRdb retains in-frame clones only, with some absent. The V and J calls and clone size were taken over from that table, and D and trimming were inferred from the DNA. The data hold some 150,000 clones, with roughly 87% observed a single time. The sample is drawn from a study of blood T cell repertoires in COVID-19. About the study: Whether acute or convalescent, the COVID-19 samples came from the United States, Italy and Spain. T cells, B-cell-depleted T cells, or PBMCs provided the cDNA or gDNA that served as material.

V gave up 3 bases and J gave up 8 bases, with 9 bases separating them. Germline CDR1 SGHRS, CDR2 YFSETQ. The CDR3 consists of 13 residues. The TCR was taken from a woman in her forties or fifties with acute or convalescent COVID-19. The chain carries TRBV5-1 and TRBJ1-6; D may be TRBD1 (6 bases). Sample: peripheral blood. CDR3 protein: CASSYSGDSPLHF. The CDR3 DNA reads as TGCGCCAGCAGCTATTCAGGGGATTCACCCCTCCACTTT.